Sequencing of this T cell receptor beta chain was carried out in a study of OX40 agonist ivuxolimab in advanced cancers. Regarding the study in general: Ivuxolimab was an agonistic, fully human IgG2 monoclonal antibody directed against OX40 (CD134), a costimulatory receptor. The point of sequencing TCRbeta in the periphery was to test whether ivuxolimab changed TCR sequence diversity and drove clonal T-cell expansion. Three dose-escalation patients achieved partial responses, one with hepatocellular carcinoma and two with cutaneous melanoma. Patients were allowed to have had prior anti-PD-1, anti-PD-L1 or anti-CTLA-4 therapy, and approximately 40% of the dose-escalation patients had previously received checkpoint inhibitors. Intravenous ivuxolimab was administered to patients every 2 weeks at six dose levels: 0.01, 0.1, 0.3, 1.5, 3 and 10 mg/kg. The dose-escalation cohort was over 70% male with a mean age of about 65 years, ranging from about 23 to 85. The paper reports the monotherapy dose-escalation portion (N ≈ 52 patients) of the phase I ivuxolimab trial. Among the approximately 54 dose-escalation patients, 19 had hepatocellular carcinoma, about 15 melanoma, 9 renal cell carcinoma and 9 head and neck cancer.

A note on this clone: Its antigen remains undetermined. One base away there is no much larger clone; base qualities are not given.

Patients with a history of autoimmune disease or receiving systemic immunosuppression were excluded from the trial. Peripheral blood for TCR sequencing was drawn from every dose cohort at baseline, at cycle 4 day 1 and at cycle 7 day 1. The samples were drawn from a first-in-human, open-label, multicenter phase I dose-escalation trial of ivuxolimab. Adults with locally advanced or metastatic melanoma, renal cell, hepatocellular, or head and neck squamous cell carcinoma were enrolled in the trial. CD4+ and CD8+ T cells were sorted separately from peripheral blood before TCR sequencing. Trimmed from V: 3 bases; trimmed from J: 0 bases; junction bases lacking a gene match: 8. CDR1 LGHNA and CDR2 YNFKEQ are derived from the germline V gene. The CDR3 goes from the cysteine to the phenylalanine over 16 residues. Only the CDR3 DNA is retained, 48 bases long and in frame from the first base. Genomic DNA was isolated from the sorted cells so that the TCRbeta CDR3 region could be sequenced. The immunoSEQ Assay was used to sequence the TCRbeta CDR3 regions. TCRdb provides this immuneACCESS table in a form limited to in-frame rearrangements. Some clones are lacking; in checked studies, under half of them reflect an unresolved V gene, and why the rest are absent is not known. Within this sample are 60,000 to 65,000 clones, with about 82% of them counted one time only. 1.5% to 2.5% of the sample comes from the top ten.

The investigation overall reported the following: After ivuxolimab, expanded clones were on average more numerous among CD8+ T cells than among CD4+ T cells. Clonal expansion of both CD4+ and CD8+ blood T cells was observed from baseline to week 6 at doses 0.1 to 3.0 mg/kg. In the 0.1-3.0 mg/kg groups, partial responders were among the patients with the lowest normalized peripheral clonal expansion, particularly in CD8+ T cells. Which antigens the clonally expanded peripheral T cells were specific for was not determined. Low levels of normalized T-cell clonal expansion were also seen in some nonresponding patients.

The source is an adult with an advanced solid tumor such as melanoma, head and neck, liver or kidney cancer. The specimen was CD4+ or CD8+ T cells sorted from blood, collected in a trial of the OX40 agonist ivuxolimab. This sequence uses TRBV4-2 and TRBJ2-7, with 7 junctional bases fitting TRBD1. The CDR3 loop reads CASSQGDSQASYEQYF. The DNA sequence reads TGTGCCAGCAGCCAGGGGGACAGCCAGGCCTCCTACGAGCAGTACTTC.